This entry is about one T cell receptor (beta chain). Clones were sequenced by immunoSEQ multiplex PCR, and TCRdb holds only the in-frame ones, with some missing. The table lists about 380,000 clones, approximately 97% of them singletons. This record belongs to a study of shared clonotypes between healthy human individuals. Germline-derived CDR1 and CDR2 are SQVTM and ANQGSEA. The length of the CDR3 is 14 residues. Trimming stripped 5 bases from V and 0 bases from J, with 13 bases between. The chain has TRBV29-1 and TRBJ1-1, with D perhaps TRBD1 (6 bases). The sequencing sample was made of memory CD8+ T cells sorted from blood. The subset is: CD45RO+ cells pooled with CCR7-negative TemRA cells. This TCR derives from a man younger than 45 in good health. CDR3 in DNA: TGCAGCGTTAGAGGGACACTAATGAACACTGAAGCTTTCTTT. Translation: CSVRGTLMNTEAFF.